This entry lists 27 T cell receptor beta chains sequenced from one sample in a study of identical twins. TCRdb fed the 5' RACE reads into MiXCR, producing one record per CDR3 protein. The top ten hold around 0.98% of the sample, which has fewer than 550,000 distinct CDR3 sequences, approximately 15% seen once. The sample was also reused in another study, on yellow fever vaccine responses in identical twins.

What was sequenced was CD4+ T cells sorted from blood. These receptors all stem from a woman between 18 and 29 years old in good health.

This clonotype was observed many times. The chain joins TRBV6-2 or TRBV6-3 to TRBJ2-3, with 8 bases identical to TRBD2. Germline lookup yields CDR1 MNHEY and CDR2 SVGEGT. There are 14 residues in the CDR3. The V segment lost 6 bases and the J segment 0 bases; nucleotides outside the gene matches: 2. The CDR3 DNA follows: TGTGCCAGCAGACTAGCGGTTAGCACAGATACGCAGTATTTT. Its protein is CASRLAVSTDTQYF.

This clonotype occurred a few times. The genes are TRBV3-1 and TRBJ2-1, with D unclear. CDR1 and CDR2 from the germline V gene are LGHDT and YNNKEL (reference sequence). Trimming left V 5 bases short and J 7 bases short, with 9 bases between. The CDR3 has 12 amino acids. The CDR3: CASSKLANEQFF. The CDR3 DNA reads as TGTGCCAGCAGCAAACTTGCAAATGAGCAGTTCTTC.

The chain couples TRBV28 to TRBJ2-7; D perhaps matches TRBD2 (6 bases). The length of the CDR3 is 15 residues. Trimming stripped 4 bases from V and 3 bases from J, with 16 bases between. Germline V gives CDR1 MDHEN, CDR2 SYDVKM. CDR3 loop: CASSSPSSAYYEQYF. The DNA of the CDR3 is TGTGCCAGCAGTTCCCCCTCTAGCGCGTACTACGAGCAGTACTTC. The whole variable domain, remainder taken from reference TRBV28 and TRBJ2-7, is DVKVTQSSRYLVKRTGEKVFLECVQDMDHENMFWYRQDPGLGLRLIYFSYDVKMKEKGDIPEGYSVSREKKERFSLILESASTNQTSMYLCASSSPSSAYYEQYFGPGTRLTVT.

The chain carries TRBV5-1 and TRBJ2-7, with 16 bases that match TRBD2. CDR3 length equals 15 residues. In germline, CDR1 is SGHRS, CDR2 YFSETQ. Losses at the gene ends were 5 bases for V and 6 bases for J; bases not matched to a gene: 5. The CDR3: CASSPGTSGRGEQYF. Here the CDR3 DNA reads TGCGCCAGCAGTCCCGGGACTAGCGGGAGGGGCGAGCAGTACTTC.

This clonotype was seen ten or more times. The chain links TRBV7-2 to TRBJ1-1; 7 bases map to TRBD1. The germline CDR1 and CDR2 sequences are SGHTA and FQGNSA. This CDR3 spans 14 amino acids. The V gene end was trimmed by 6 bases and the J gene end by 2 bases; junction bases not matched to a gene: 6. CDR3 bases: TGTGCCAGCAGACCGACAGGGAGAAACACTGAAGCTTTCTTT. Amino acids: CASRPTGRNTEAFF.

The rearrangement links TRBV6-5 to TRBJ2-1; 7 bases map to TRBD2. Trimming cost V 0 bases and J 8 bases; bases outside gene matches: 10. The CDR3 has 16 amino acids. CDR1 is MNHEY and CDR2 is SVGAGI in the germline V gene. In nucleotides, the CDR3 is TGTGCCAGCAGTTACTCGAAGCGGGGACTTGGCCATGAGCAGTTCTTC. Protein sequence: CASSYSKRGLGHEQFF.

The chain recombines TRBV20-1 with TRBJ2-2; TRBD2 agrees at 12 bases. Germline V CDR1 and CDR2: DFQATT, SNEGSKA (reference sequence). The J segment lost 4 bases and the V segment lost 3 bases, leaving 6 bases of the junction unmatched. The CDR3 has 16 residues. The CDR3 nucleotides are TGCAGTGCTAGGGAGCCGGGACTAGCGGGCACCGGGGAGCTGTTTTTT. As protein: CSAREPGLAGTGELFF.

This clonotype was picked up a small number of times. V usage is TRBV7-9 and J usage is TRBJ2-2; D is perhaps TRBD1 (5 bases). Trimming cost V 5 bases and J 7 bases, with 11 bases left between them. Germline lookup yields CDR1 SEHNR and CDR2 FQNEAQ (reference sequence). CDR3 length: 13 residues. CDR3 DNA: TGTGCCAGCAGCCCAAGTCAGGGCGGGGAGCTGTTTTTT. This sequence encodes CASSPSQGGELFF.

V is TRBV12-3 or TRBV12-4 and J is TRBJ2-1; 11 bases agree with TRBD2. The CDR3 runs to 15 residues. V gave up 4 bases and J gave up 9 bases; unmatched junction bases: 8. In DNA form, the CDR3 reads TGTGCCAGCAGTTCGTCTAGCGGGAGGACGGGTGAGCAGTTCTTC. Translating gives CASSSSSGRTGEQFF.

This clonotype has a handful of counts. The chain uses TRBV11-2 and TRBJ2-1; the D gene is possibly TRBD1 (5 bases). The CDR3 extends over 19 amino acids. Germline values: CDR1 SGHAT, CDR2 FQNNGV. Trimming removed 0 bases from V and 0 bases from J, with 18 bases in between. The CDR3 loop reads CASSLDLWGDRDSYNEQFF. The CDR3 DNA sequence: TGTGCCAGCAGCTTAGATCTTTGGGGCGACAGAGACTCCTACAATGAGCAGTTCTTC.

This clonotype was detected a few times. This chain joins TRBV11-1 and TRBJ2-2; D unresolved. Germline CDR1 is SGHAT and CDR2 is FQDESV (reference sequence). Trimming took off 4 bases at V and 0 bases at J, with 6 bases between the two ends. This CDR3 is built from 14 residues. CDR3 in DNA: TGTGCCAGCAGCTCGGGCCCGAACACCGGGGAGCTGTTTTTT. Translating gives CASSSGPNTGELFF.

This clonotype was seen a handful of times. The CDR3 sequence: CASSSRWETSSYEQYF. Written as DNA, the CDR3 is TGTGCCAGCAGCTCCCGGTGGGAGACGAGCTCCTACGAGCAGTACTTC. The chain uses TRBV7-9 and TRBJ2-7, with TRBD2 as a possible D gene (5 bases). Between the trimmed V and J ends, which lost 4 bases and 0 bases, there was a span of 16 bases. This CDR3 is 16 amino acids long. Looked up from germline, CDR1 is SEHNR and CDR2 is FQNEAQ (reference sequence). Using reference TRBV7-9 and TRBJ2-7 for the parts outside the CDR3, the full variable domain is DTGVSQNPRHKITKRGQNVTFRCDPISEHNRLYWYRQTLGQGPEFLTYFQNEAQLEKSRLLSDRFSAERPKGSFSTLEIQRTEQGDSAMYLCASSSRWETSSYEQYFGPGTRLTVT.

The chain uses TRBV5-5 and TRBJ1-1, with TRBD1 matching 11 bases. CDR1 and CDR2 from the germline V gene are SGHKS and YYEKEE (reference sequence). Trimming removed 3 bases from V and 11 bases from J; junction bases left unmatched: 9. This CDR3 region has 14 residues. CDR3 protein: CASSWGQGEPRAFF. DNA of the CDR3: TGTGCCAGCAGCTGGGGACAGGGGGAACCCAGGGCTTTCTTT.

CDR3 coding DNA: TGTGCCATCAGGGGGCGGCTCTACGAGCAGTACTTC. This translates into CAIRGRLYEQYF. This rearrangement joins TRBV28 to TRBJ2-7; 8 bases agree with TRBD1. This CDR3 is 12 amino acids long. Looked up from germline, CDR1 is MDHEN and CDR2 is SYDVKM. The V segment lost 10 bases and the J segment 3 bases; nucleotides outside the gene matches: 5. Filled out from reference TRBV28 and TRBJ2-7, the complete variable domain reads DVKVTQSSRYLVKRTGEKVFLECVQDMDHENMFWYRQDPGLGLRLIYFSYDVKMKEKGDIPEGYSVSREKKERFSLILESASTNQTSMYLCAIRGRLYEQYFGPGTRLTVT.

Many counts were recorded for this clonotype. This CDR3 is CASSFVRLSRFF. Here the CDR3 DNA reads TGTGCCAGCAGCTTTGTTAGGTTAAGCCGGTTCTTC. The genes are TRBV5-8 and TRBJ2-1; D unclear. The CDR3 runs to 12 residues. V shed 2 bases and J shed 15 bases, with 15 bases lying between them. Germline V lookup: CDR1 SGHTS, CDR2 YDEGEE.

There are a few counts of this clonotype. This rearrangement joins TRBV5-5 to TRBJ2-1; 9 bases map to TRBD1. The CDR3 is 15 amino acids. V dropped 1 base and J dropped 3; count of bases not matched to a gene: 2. Germline loops: CDR1 SGHKS, CDR2 YYEKEE (reference sequence). In nucleotides, the CDR3 is TGTGCCAGCAGCTTGCGGGACAGGGACTACAATGAGCAGTTCTTC. The encoded protein is CASSLRDRDYNEQFF.

CDR3 bases: TGTGCCAGCAGTCCACCGATGGGCGCCTCTGGGGCCAACGTCCTGACTTTC. Translated: CASSPPMGASGANVLTF. V and J are TRBV28 and TRBJ2-6; D is ambiguous. Germline loops: CDR1 MDHEN, CDR2 SYDVKM. Trimming left V 5 bases short and J 0 bases short, with 14 bases between. This CDR3 comprises 17 residues.

This chain connects TRBV7-6 to TRBJ2-1, with TRBD2 matching over 12 bases. The germline CDR1 and CDR2 sequences are SGHVS and FNYEAQ. V lost 3 bases, J lost 7 bases, and 4 bases stayed unmatched. The CDR3 consists of 15 residues. DNA of the CDR3: TGTGCCAGCAGCTTTCATCTAGCGGGGGGGAATGAGCAGTTCTTC. This translates into CASSFHLAGGNEQFF. The full variable domain, completed using reference TRBV7-6 and TRBJ2-1, is GAGVSQSPRYKVTKRGQDVALRCDPISGHVSLYWYRQALGQGPEFLTYFNYEAQQDKSGLPNDRFSAERPEGSISTLTIQRTEQRDSAMYRCASSFHLAGGNEQFFGPGTRLTVL.

This rearrangement joins TRBV7-2 to TRBJ2-1; possible D gene TRBD1, 6 bases. The CDR3 sequence is 15 residues long. Germline CDR1 is SGHTA and CDR2 is FQGNSA. Trimming shortened V by 5 bases and J by 7 bases, and 18 bases separated the two germline ends. In nucleotides, the CDR3 is TGTGCCAGCAGCCCGGCGGCAGGGGCTGGAAATGAGCAGTTCTTC. As protein: CASSPAAGAGNEQFF.

The chain combines TRBV14 with TRBJ2-2; no firm D call. V lost 3 bases and J lost 8, with 10 bases in between. Germline CDR1 is SGHDN and CDR2 is FVKESK. The CDR3 runs 13 residues. The CDR3 DNA sequence: TGTGCCAGCAGCCACCCCAGCAGGGGGGAGCTGTTTTTT. Protein: CASSHPSRGELFF.

This CDR3 is CASSVPTSGESYEQYF. DNA of the CDR3: TGTGCCAGCAGCGTCCCGACTAGCGGGGAATCCTACGAGCAGTACTTC. This sequence joins TRBV11-2 and TRBJ2-7; 11 positions match TRBD2. The CDR3 runs to 16 residues. Germline assignment: CDR1 SGHAT and CDR2 FQNNGV. V lost 5 bases, J lost 1 base, and 7 bases stayed unmatched.

This clonotype was seen only a few times. The rearrangement joins TRBV12-3 or TRBV12-4 to TRBJ1-5; D uncertain. The CDR3 runs to 16 residues. Trimming removed 2 bases at V and 0 bases at J, with 11 bases between. CDR3: CASSLSGQYSNQPQHF. In DNA, the CDR3 is TGTGCCAGCAGTTTATCCGGGCAGTATAGCAATCAGCCCCAGCATTTT.

The genes are TRBV21-1 and TRBJ2-7. TRBV21-1 is recorded as a pseudogene. This CDR3 has 10 amino acids. The CDR3: CASSKHEQYF. CDR3 DNA: TGTGCCAGCAGCAAGCACGAGCAGTACTTC.

This chain joins TRBV12-3 or TRBV12-4 and TRBJ2-1; no clear D gene. Trimming took 6 bases from V and 13 from J, leaving 22 bases between them. This CDR3 comprises 14 residues. The CDR3 loop is CASRPIKPLSIQFF. The CDR3 coding sequence is TGTGCCAGCAGGCCCATTAAACCTTTGAGTATCCAGTTCTTC.

The chain joins TRBV4-3 to TRBJ2-5; no reliable D call. Germline CDR1 LGHNA, CDR2 YSLEER. CDR3 length: 16 residues. V lost 0 bases to trimming and J lost 1 base, with 12 bases between them. CDR3 protein: CASSQDVLVTQETQYF. The CDR3 region has the DNA TGCGCCAGCAGCCAAGATGTGTTAGTAACCCAAGAGACCCAGTACTTC.

This clonotype came up a few times. Here the CDR3 DNA reads TGTGCCAGCAGATCCCAGGGGATGACCGGGGAGCTGTTTTTT. Protein sequence: CASRSQGMTGELFF. The chain couples TRBV12-3 or TRBV12-4 to TRBJ2-2; D possibly corresponds to TRBD1 (6 bases). Trimming took 6 bases from V and 5 from J, leaving 13 bases between them. This CDR3 comprises 14 residues.

This sequence joins TRBV12-3 or TRBV12-4 and TRBJ2-1; D ambiguous. CDR3 length equals 17 residues. The V end was cut by 3 bases, the J end by 0 bases, with 15 bases between. The CDR3 reads CASSFVGVPNSYNEQFF. Here the CDR3 DNA reads TGTGCCAGCAGTTTTGTCGGAGTGCCTAACTCCTACAATGAGCAGTTCTTC.